Listed below are T cell receptor beta chains from one sample, sequenced in a study of T-cell memory formation after mild COVID-19. TCRdb re-called the 5' RACE reads through MiXCR, storing one row per CDR3 protein. The sample has around 200,000 distinct CDR3 sequences; over 20% are singletons. Sequences were obtained from PBMCs or a T cell subset sorted from them (not recorded which). The receptor set was obtained from an adult woman who had mild COVID-19 (a few samples of this study predate the infection). Cell type and time point are not known. Each CDR3 is given with its conserved first and last residue. A D gene is named only where the DNA matches it firmly. Size is stated for part of the rows, as once, few or many counts, or as a class when the clone is expanded.

d_gene	v_gene	abundance	j_gene	CDR3nt	CDR3aa
-	TRBV9	-	TRBJ2-7	TGTGCCAGCAGCCCCTCGGGGGCCTCCTCCTACGAGCAGTACTTC	CASSPSGASSYEQYF
-	TRBV4-1	once	TRBJ1-5	TGCGCCAGCAGCCAAGGTTTAGGGGGCAATCAGCCCCAGCATTTT	CASSQGLGGNQPQHF
TRBD1	TRBV12-3/TRBV12-4	-	TRBJ1-2	TGTGCCAGCAGTCATACAGGGGGCGAGGTCGGCTACACCTTC	CASSHTGGEVGYTF
-	TRBV7-9	few	TRBJ2-1	TGTGCCAGCAGGTTATGGAATGAGCAGTTCTTC	CASRLWNEQFF
TRBD1	TRBV19	-	TRBJ2-7	TGTGCCACTGGGGACAGGGGGACCTACGAGCAGTACTTC	CATGDRGTYEQYF
TRBD1	TRBV29-1	once	TRBJ1-2	TGCAGCGTTGAAGGAGGGACAGGCTTAGCTAACTATGGCTACACCTTC	CSVEGGTGLANYGYTF
TRBD1	TRBV4-2	-	TRBJ2-7	TGTGCCAGCAGCCAAGAAACCGGGACAGGGGGCATCTACGAGCAGTACTTC	CASSQETGTGGIYEQYF
-	TRBV7-9	-	TRBJ1-1	TGTGCCAGCAGCTTACCGATTGACACTGAAGCTTTCTTT	CASSLPIDTEAFF
-	TRBV4-1	few	TRBJ2-3	TGCGCCAGCAGCCGGGCGGGATCCGGTAGCACAGATACGCAGTATTTT	CASSRAGSGSTDTQYF
-	TRBV7-9	many	TRBJ2-3	TGTGCCAGCAGCTGGGGTGGTAGCACAGATACGCAGTATTTT	CASSWGGSTDTQYF
TRBD1	TRBV6-5	-	TRBJ1-2	TGTGCCAGCAGTGAAATAATAGGGACGGGACAGGATTATGGCTACACCTTC	CASSEIIGTGQDYGYTF
-	TRBV21-1	-	TRBJ2-5	TGTGCCAGCAGAACGGGACAGCAAGAGACCCAGTACTTC	CASRTGQQETQYF
TRBD1	TRBV7-9	few	TRBJ1-2	TGTGCCAGCAGCACCCCAGGGACAGGGGGCAACTATGGCTACACCTTC	CASSTPGTGGNYGYTF
-	TRBV9	few	TRBJ2-5	TGTGCCAGCAGCGTAGAGACAGGAAGCGGGACCCAGTACTTC	CASSVETGSGTQYF